The 20 T cell receptor beta chains below were found in one sample sequenced in a study of cytomegalovirus exposure and HLA in healthy donors. PCR primers comprised 60 Vbeta and 13 Jbeta primers. Data came from immunoSEQ multiplex PCR; TCRdb stores just in-frame clones and leaves some out. This repertoire shows about 180,000 clones, around 80% found once; its top ten account for around 1.9%. The sequenced sample consisted of PBMCs. The source of these receptors is a woman between 25 and 40 years old in good health and CMV-seronegative.

This clone was found once. The chain is built from TRBV29-1 and TRBJ1-4; D might be TRBD1 (5 bases). The length of the CDR3 is 13 residues. Trimming shortened V by 3 bases and J by 3 bases, and 8 bases separated the two germline ends. CDR1 is SQVTM and CDR2 is ANQGSEA in the germline V gene. The CDR3 reads CSVEPGANEKLFF. DNA of the CDR3: TGCAGCGTTGAGCCGGGGGCTAATGAAAAACTGTTTTTT.

This clone occurred once. The CDR3 DNA reads as TGTGCCTGGAGTGGGGGACAGGGGGCTGGAGAGCAGTACTTC. It codes for CAWSGGQGAGEQYF. This chain uses TRBV30 with TRBJ2-5; TRBD1 matches 12 bases. Germline-derived CDR1 and CDR2 are GTSNPN and SVGIG (reference sequence). V trimming: 1 base; J trimming: 11 bases; junction bases outside the gene matches: 8. The CDR3 extends over 14 amino acids.

Notes on this clone: Different DNA sequences within this sample yield the same CDR3. The rearrangement links TRBV5-1 to TRBJ2-5; D is unresolved. The germline V and J ends were trimmed by 4 bases and 5 bases, with 6 bases remaining between them. This CDR3 has 11 residues. Germline values: CDR1 SGHRS, CDR2 YFSETQ. The CDR3 DNA follows: TGCGCCAGCAGCCTGGCGGAGACCCAGTACTTC. Translation: CASSLAETQYF.

The gene calls are TRBV7-8 and TRBJ2-7, with D unclear. The CDR3 has 14 amino acids. Germline-derived CDR1 and CDR2 are SGHVS and FQNEAQ. The V end was cut by 2 bases, the J end by 3 bases, with 11 bases between. CDR3 bases: TGTGCCAGCAGCTTAAGCCAGGTCCTCTACGAGCAGTACTTC. Its translation is CASSLSQVLYEQYF.

The chain has TRBV15 and TRBJ2-7; TRBD2 is a possible D gene (6 bases). The ends were cut back, 3 bases at V and 0 bases at J, with 9 bases in the middle. The CDR3 totals 14 residues. Germline V gene data show CDR1 as LNHNV and CDR2 as YYDKDF (reference sequence). CDR3 region: CATSSGGSSYEQYF. The CDR3 nucleotides are TGTGCCACCAGCAGCGGGGGTAGCTCCTACGAGCAGTACTTC.

The chain has TRBV14 and TRBJ1-1, with D hard to call. CDR1 is SGHDN and CDR2 is FVKESK in the germline V gene. The CDR3 runs 13 residues. V lost 4 bases and J 0 bases, leaving 6 bases between the germline ends. The CDR3 reads CASSPEMNTEAFF. The CDR3 region has the DNA TGTGCCAGCAGCCCGGAGATGAACACTGAAGCTTTCTTT.

The rearrangement links TRBV18 to TRBJ1-2; 7 bases fit TRBD1. Germline V gives CDR1 KGHSH, CDR2 LQKENI. The trim removed 3 bases at V and 3 bases at J, leaving 4 bases unmatched. The CDR3 totals 14 residues. The CDR3 nucleotides are TGTGCCAGCTCACCCCCGGGACAGTACTATGGCTACACCTTC. Translated: CASSPPGQYYGYTF.

The J gene is TRBJ1-1, the V gene TRBV7-6; 7 positions match TRBD1. CDR1 is SGHVS and CDR2 is FNYEAQ in the germline V gene. Trimming cost V 3 bases and J 6 bases; bases outside gene matches: 4. The CDR3 length is 13 residues. CDR3 DNA sequence: TGTGCCAGCAGCTTTACAGGGGACCCTGAAGCTTTCTTT. Translation: CASSFTGDPEAFF. Complete variable domain (other parts from reference TRBV7-6 and TRBJ1-1): GAGVSQSPRYKVTKRGQDVALRCDPISGHVSLYWYRQALGQGPEFLTYFNYEAQQDKSGLPNDRFSAERPEGSISTLTIQRTEQRDSAMYRCASSFTGDPEAFFGQGTRLTVV.

In nucleotides, the CDR3 is TGTGCCAGCAGACGGAGCACAGATACGCAGTATTTT. Amino acids: CASRRSTDTQYF. V usage is TRBV7-2 and J usage is TRBJ2-3; D is ambiguous. V lost 6 bases, J lost 0 bases, and 4 bases lay in between. The germline gives CDR1 SGHTA, CDR2 FQGNSA. The CDR3 is 12 residues long.

This chain connects TRBV4-2 to TRBJ2-2, with D unresolved. Per the germline V gene, CDR1 is LGHNA and CDR2 is YNFKEQ. The length of the CDR3 is 16 residues. V was shortened by 0 bases and J by 4 bases, with 12 bases between the two germline ends. This CDR3 is CASSQDRSQPTGELFF. CDR3 DNA sequence: TGTGCCAGCAGCCAAGATCGTTCACAGCCCACCGGGGAGCTGTTTTTT.

The chain employs TRBV7-6 and TRBJ1-6; D uncertain. V lost 5 bases, J lost 0 bases, and 14 bases lay in between. The CDR3 has 17 amino acids. The germline CDR1 and CDR2 sequences are SGHVS and FNYEAQ. This chain's CDR3 is CASSPKSGSSYNSPLHF. The CDR3 DNA sequence: TGTGCCAGCAGCCCAAAGAGCGGGAGCTCCTATAATTCACCCCTCCACTTT.

The chain uses TRBV7-9 and TRBJ2-7; weak D call: TRBD1 (5 bases). The CDR3 is 14 residues long. Trimming left V 6 bases short and J 1 base short, with 13 bases between. The V gene's germline CDR1 is SEHNR and CDR2 FQNEAQ (reference sequence). The DNA for the CDR3 is TGTGCCAGCAGGCCCGTCGACAGATCCTACGAGCAGTACTTC. This encodes CASRPVDRSYEQYF.

The chain carries TRBV6-5 and TRBJ1-2; no clear D gene. Trimming left V 9 bases short and J 4 bases short, with 21 bases between. The CDR3 extends over 15 amino acids. In germline, CDR1 is MNHEY, CDR2 SVGAGI. CDR3 coding DNA: TGTGCCAGTCGTCCGTCCCTGGGCGATAGCTATGGCTACACCTTC. This codes for CASRPSLGDSYGYTF.

This sequence joins TRBV4-1 and TRBJ1-2; maybe TRBD1 (5 bases). Trimming cost V 0 bases and J 5 bases, with 10 bases left between them. CDR1 is MGHRA, CDR2 YSYEKL, per germline. The length of the CDR3 is 14 residues. The CDR3 reads CASSQEKTVYGYTF. As DNA, the CDR3 is TGCGCCAGCAGCCAAGAAAAGACAGTTTATGGCTACACCTTC.

This sequence joins TRBV9 and TRBJ2-5; 10 nucleotides align to TRBD2. J lost 5 bases, V lost 2 bases, and 3 bases had no gene match. This CDR3 is built from 14 residues. Germline V CDR1 and CDR2: SGDLS, YYNGEE. CDR3 region: CASSVGTSAETQYF. The CDR3 region has the DNA TGTGCCAGCAGCGTGGGGACTAGCGCGGAGACCCAGTACTTC.

This chain uses TRBV2 with TRBJ1-6, with D perhaps matching TRBD1 (5 bases). The germline gives CDR1 SNHLY, CDR2 FYNNEI. The CDR3 has 15 residues. Trimming took 6 bases from V and 5 from J, leaving 14 bases between them. The CDR3 DNA follows: TGTGCCAGCAGCCCAAACCAGGGAAATAATTCACCCCTCCACTTT. Translating gives CASSPNQGNNSPLHF.

The rearrangement uses TRBV7-6 and TRBJ1-2; D gene ambiguous. Germline V gene lookup returns CDR1 SGHVS and CDR2 FNYEAQ. CDR3 length equals 14 residues. V gave up 1 base and J gave up 8 bases, with 14 bases separating them. CDR3 loop: CASSLDWRDRGYTF. Here the CDR3 DNA reads TGTGCCAGCAGCTTAGATTGGAGGGATCGGGGCTACACCTTC.

This chain connects TRBV30 to TRBJ1-6; D is undetermined. Trimming took 5 bases from V and 5 from J, leaving 10 bases between them. Germline V lookup: CDR1 GTSNPN, CDR2 SVGIG (reference sequence). The CDR3 is 13 amino acids. The CDR3 here is CAWRRQDNSPLHF. CDR3 bases: TGTGCCTGGCGCAGGCAGGATAATTCACCCCTCCACTTT.

V is TRBV5-1 and J is TRBJ2-3, with a weak D call TRBD1 (6 bases). The V end was cut by 4 bases, the J end by 0 bases, with 6 bases between. The CDR3 sequence is 13 residues long. From germline, CDR1 is SGHRS and CDR2 YFSETQ. CDR3 amino acids: CASSRGSTDTQYF. The DNA for the CDR3 is TGCGCCAGCAGCAGGGGGAGCACAGATACGCAGTATTTT.

The chain is built from TRBV13 and TRBJ2-7; no firm D call. The CDR3 has 12 amino acids. Germline CDR1 and CDR2: PRHDT and FYEKMQ (reference sequence). V was trimmed by 0 bases and J by 4 bases, leaving 4 bases between them. CDR3 sequence (DNA): TGTGCCAGCAGCTTAGGCCGGTACGAGCAGTACTTC. Translating gives CASSLGRYEQYF.